Below, 13 T cell receptor beta chains from the same sample are listed, as sequenced in a study of T cell responses to AZD1222 COVID-19 vaccine. This table comes from immunoSEQ multiplex PCR, and its TCRdb copy is limited to in-frame clones, with some not included. The sample gives roughly 180,000 clones, 90% to 95% of which show up once; approximately 2% is in the top ten. The material was peripheral blood, obtained on day 0 of AZD1222 vaccination. These receptors all stem from an adult in good health.

The chain carries TRBV7-6 and TRBJ1-3, with TRBD1 identical over 7 bases. CDR1 is SGHVS, CDR2 FNYEAQ, per germline. The CDR3 loop spans 16 amino acids. Trimming cost V 0 bases and J 1 base; bases outside gene matches: 3. CDR3 bases: TGTGCCAGCAGCTTAGCGTCGACAGGGTCTGGAAACACCATATATTTT. Residues: CASSLASTGSGNTIYF.

This rearrangement joins TRBV7-9 to TRBJ2-1; TRBD2 agrees at 10 bases. The CDR3 totals 14 residues. V was clipped by 8 bases and J by 3 bases; unmatched bases: 4. Germline CDR1 is SEHNR and CDR2 is FQNEAQ (reference sequence). CDR3 region: CASASSGSYNEQFF. DNA for the CDR3: TGTGCCAGCGCTTCTAGCGGGAGCTACAATGAGCAGTTCTTC.

The chain combines TRBV7-2 with TRBJ2-7; 8 nucleotides match TRBD2. The length of the CDR3 is 17 residues. V dropped 5 bases and J dropped 4; count of bases not matched to a gene: 16. The germline V gene has CDR1 SGHTA and CDR2 FQGNSA. CDR3 residues: CASSPGRGAGVRYEQYF. CDR3 in DNA: TGTGCCAGCAGCCCTGGGCGGGGAGCGGGAGTAAGATACGAGCAGTACTTC.

This clone was counted a single time. The rearrangement joins TRBV3-1 (or the pseudogene TRBV3-2) to TRBJ1-1, with a tentative D call TRBD1 (5 bases). Trimming removed 4 bases from V and 11 bases from J, with 26 bases in between. This CDR3 region has 16 residues. Germline V lookup: CDR1 LGHDT, CDR2 YNNKEL (reference sequence). The CDR3 bases are TGTGCCAGCAGCCGTGGGGAAGGGGACGGATCCCCTCAGGCTTTCTTT. Its protein product is CASSRGEGDGSPQAFF.

This rearrangement joins TRBV19 to TRBJ1-4, with D possibly TRBD1 on 6 matching bases. From germline, CDR1 is LNHDA and CDR2 SQIVND (reference sequence). The CDR3 consists of 17 residues. V lost 3 bases to trimming and J lost 16 bases, with 30 bases between them. The CDR3 DNA reads as TGTGCCAGTAGTATCATGACAGGATGGGGTAATGACCGCACTTGGTTTTTT. It is translated as CASSIMTGWGNDRTWFF.

This chain connects TRBV24-1 to TRBJ2-1; D may correspond to TRBD1 or TRBD2 (5 bases each). CDR1 is KGHDR, CDR2 SFDVKD, per germline. The CDR3 totals 15 residues. With 2 bases removed from V and 6 bases from J, the gap between germline ends came to 13 bases. This CDR3 reads CATSDSREPSNEQFF. CDR3 nucleotides: TGTGCCACCAGTGATTCCAGGGAGCCCTCCAATGAGCAGTTCTTC.

The rearrangement links TRBV7-2 to TRBJ1-3; TRBD1 matches at 8 bases. This CDR3 is 18 amino acids long. J gave up 0 bases and V 4 bases, and 11 bases lay outside the gene matches. Per germline, CDR1 SGHTA and CDR2 FQGNSA. The CDR3 nucleotides read TGTGCCAGCAGCTCGAGGCCCGGACAGGGATCCTCTGGAAACACCATATATTTT. The encoded protein is CASSSRPGQGSSGNTIYF. Based on the CDR3 plus reference TRBV7-2 and TRBJ1-3, the full variable domain is GAGVSQSPSNKVTEKGKDVELRCDPISGHTALYWYRQSLGQGLEFLIYFQGNSAPDKSGLPSDRFSAERTGGSVSTLTIQRTQQEDSAVYLCASSSRPGQGSSGNTIYFGEGSWLTVV.

The genes are TRBV11-2 and TRBJ2-1; D is possibly TRBD1 (5 bases). The V end lost 2 bases, the J end lost 8 bases, and 16 bases lay between the germline ends. CDR1 SGHAT and CDR2 FQNNGV come from the germline V gene. This CDR3 is built from 15 residues. The CDR3 sequence is CASSLIFQGVDEQFF. DNA of the CDR3: TGTGCCAGCAGCTTAATTTTCCAGGGTGTGGATGAGCAGTTCTTC. The complete variable domain, with remaining parts taken from reference TRBV11-2 and TRBJ2-1, reads EAGVAQSPRYKIIEKRQSVAFWCNPISGHATLYWYQQILGQGPKLLIQFQNNGVVDDSQLPKDRFSAERLKGVDSTLKIQPAKLEDSAVYLCASSLIFQGVDEQFFGPGTRLTVL.

The chain employs TRBV19 and TRBJ1-1; possibly TRBD1 for D (5 bases). CDR1 and CDR2 from the germline V gene are LNHDA and SQIVND (reference sequence). This CDR3 has 15 amino acids. The V gene lost 1 base and the J gene lost 4 bases, with 13 bases spanning the gap. Here the CDR3 reads CASSIGGGTTTEAFF. Here the CDR3 DNA reads TGTGCCAGTAGTATAGGGGGGGGGACGACCACTGAAGCTTTCTTT.

The V call is TRBV19, the J call TRBJ1-1; 7 nucleotides line up with TRBD1. Germline-derived CDR1 and CDR2 are LNHDA and SQIVND (reference sequence). The CDR3 sequence is 16 residues long. Trimming removed 3 bases from V and 4 bases from J; junction bases left unmatched: 11. This chain's CDR3 is CASSMDRIRQSTEAFF. The CDR3, as DNA: TGTGCCAGTAGTATGGACAGGATTAGACAGAGCACTGAAGCTTTCTTT.

The CDR3 here is CASSSTRGAVMETQYF. The CDR3 region has the DNA TGTGCCAGCAGTTCCACGAGGGGGGCTGTTATGGAGACCCAGTACTTC. The chain uses TRBV5-5 and TRBJ2-5; D possibly uses TRBD1 or TRBD2 (6 bases each). The CDR3 is 16 residues long. V was shortened by 5 bases and J by 5 bases, with 22 bases between the two germline ends. Per the germline V gene, CDR1 is SGHKS and CDR2 is YYEKEE (reference sequence).

The J gene is TRBJ1-1, the V gene TRBV19; 8 bases are shared with TRBD1. The CDR3 is 14 residues long. Germline V lookup: CDR1 LNHDA, CDR2 SQIVND (reference sequence). Trimming at V came to 3 bases and at J to 2 bases, leaving 2 bases not matched to a gene. As DNA, the CDR3 is TGTGCCAGTAGTATGGCAGGGGGCAACACTGAAGCTTTCTTT. Residues: CASSMAGGNTEAFF.

This clone was seen just once. This sequence joins TRBV29-1 and TRBJ2-1; possibly TRBD1 or TRBD2 for D (5 bases each). The length of the CDR3 is 13 residues. The V end was cut by 4 bases, the J end by 6 bases, with 13 bases between. The germline V gene encodes CDR1 SQVTM and CDR2 ANQGSEA. CDR3 bases: TGCAGCGTTGTGGTGGGGGACCCCAATGAGCAGTTCTTC. This encodes CSVVVGDPNEQFF.